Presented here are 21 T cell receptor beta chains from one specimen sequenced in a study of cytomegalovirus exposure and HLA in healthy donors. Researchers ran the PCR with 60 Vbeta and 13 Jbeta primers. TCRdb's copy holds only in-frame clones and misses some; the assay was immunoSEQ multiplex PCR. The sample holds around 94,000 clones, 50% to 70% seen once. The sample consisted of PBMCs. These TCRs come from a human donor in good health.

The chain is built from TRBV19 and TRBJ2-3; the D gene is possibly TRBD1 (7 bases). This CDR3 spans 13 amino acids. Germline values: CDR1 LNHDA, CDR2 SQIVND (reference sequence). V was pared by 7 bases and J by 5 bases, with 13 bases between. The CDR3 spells CASTDRRGDTQYF. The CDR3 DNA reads TGTGCCAGTACGGACAGGAGGGGAGATACGCAGTATTTT.

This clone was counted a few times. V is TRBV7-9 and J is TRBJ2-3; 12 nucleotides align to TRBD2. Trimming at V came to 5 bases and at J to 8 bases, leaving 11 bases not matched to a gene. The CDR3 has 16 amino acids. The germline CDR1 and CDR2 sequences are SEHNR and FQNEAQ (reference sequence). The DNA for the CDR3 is TGTGCCAGCAGCGCTGAGACTAGCGGGAGTGGGGGTACGCAGTATTTT. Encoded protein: CASSAETSGSGGTQYF.

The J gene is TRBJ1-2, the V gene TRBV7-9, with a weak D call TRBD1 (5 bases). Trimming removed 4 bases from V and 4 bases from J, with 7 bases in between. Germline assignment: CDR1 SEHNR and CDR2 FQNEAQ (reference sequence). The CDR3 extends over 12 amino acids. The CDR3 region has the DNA TGTGCCAGCAGCTCGACAGCCTATGGCTACACCTTC. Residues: CASSSTAYGYTF.

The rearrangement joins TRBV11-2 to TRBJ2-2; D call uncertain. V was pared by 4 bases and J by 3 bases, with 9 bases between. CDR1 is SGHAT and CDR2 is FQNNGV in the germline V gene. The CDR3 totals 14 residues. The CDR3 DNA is TGTGCCAGCAGCTCTCGCAGATACACCGGGGAGCTGTTTTTT. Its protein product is CASSSRRYTGELFF.

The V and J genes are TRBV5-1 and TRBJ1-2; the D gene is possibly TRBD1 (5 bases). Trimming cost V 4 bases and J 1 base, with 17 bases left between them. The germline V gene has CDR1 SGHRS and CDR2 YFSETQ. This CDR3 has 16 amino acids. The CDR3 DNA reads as TGCGCCAGCAGCCGTGGGGGGAGGCCCGATAACTATGGCTACACCTTC. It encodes CASSRGGRPDNYGYTF. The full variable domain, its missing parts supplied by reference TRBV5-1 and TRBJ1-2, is KAGVTQTPRYLIKTRGQQVTLSCSPISGHRSVSWYQQTPGQGLQFLFEYFSETQRNKGNFPGRFSGRQFSNSRSEMNVSTLELGDSALYLCASSRGGRPDNYGYTFGSGTRLTVV.

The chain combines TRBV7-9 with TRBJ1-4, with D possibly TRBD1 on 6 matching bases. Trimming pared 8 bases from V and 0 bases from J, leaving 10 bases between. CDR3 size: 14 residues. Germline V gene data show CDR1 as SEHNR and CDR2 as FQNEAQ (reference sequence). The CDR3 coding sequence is TGTGCCAGCCGCAGGGGCTCAACTAATGAAAAACTGTTTTTT. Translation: CASRRGSTNEKLFF. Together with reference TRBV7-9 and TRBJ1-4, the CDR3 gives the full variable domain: DTGVSQNPRHKITKRGQNVTFRCDPISEHNRLYWYRQTLGQGPEFLTYFQNEAQLEKSRLLSDRFSAERPKGSFSTLEIQRTEQGDSAMYLCASRRGSTNEKLFFGSGTQLSVL.

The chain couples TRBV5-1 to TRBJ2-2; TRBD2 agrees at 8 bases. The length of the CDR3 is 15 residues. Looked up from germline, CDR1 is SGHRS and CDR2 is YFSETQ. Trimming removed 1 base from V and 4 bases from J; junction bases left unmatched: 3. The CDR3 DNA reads TGCGCCAGCAGCTTGCTCGCGGGAGGCACCGGGGAGCTGTTTTTT. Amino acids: CASSLLAGGTGELFF.

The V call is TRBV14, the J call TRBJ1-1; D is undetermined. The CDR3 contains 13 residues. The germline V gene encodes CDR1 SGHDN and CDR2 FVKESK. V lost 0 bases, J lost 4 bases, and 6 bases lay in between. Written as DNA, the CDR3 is TGTGCCAGCAGCCAAGATCGGGTCACTGAAGCTTTCTTT. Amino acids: CASSQDRVTEAFF.

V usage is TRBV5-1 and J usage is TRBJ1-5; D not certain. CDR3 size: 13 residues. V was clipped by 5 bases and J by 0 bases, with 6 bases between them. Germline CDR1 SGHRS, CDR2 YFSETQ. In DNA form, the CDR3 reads TGCGCCAGCAGAGCGGGTAGCAATCAGCCCCAGCATTTT. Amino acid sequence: CASRAGSNQPQHF.

The CDR3 nucleotides read TGCGCCAGCGGCCCCCCGGTGACAGGGGGCAATGGCTACACCTTC. It is translated as CASGPPVTGGNGYTF. The chain is built from TRBV5-1 and TRBJ1-2; TRBD1 aligns across 10 bases. Germline trimming cut 7 bases from V and 6 bases from J; bases unmatched to any gene: 12. The length of the CDR3 is 15 residues. CDR1 SGHRS and CDR2 YFSETQ come from the germline V gene.

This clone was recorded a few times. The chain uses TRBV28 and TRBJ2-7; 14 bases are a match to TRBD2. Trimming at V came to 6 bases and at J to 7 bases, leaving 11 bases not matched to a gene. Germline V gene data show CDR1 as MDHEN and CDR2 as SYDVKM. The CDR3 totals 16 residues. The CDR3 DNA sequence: TGTGCCAGCAGAAGATTCAAGGGACTAGCGGGAGAAGAGCAGTACTTC. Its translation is CASRRFKGLAGEEQYF.

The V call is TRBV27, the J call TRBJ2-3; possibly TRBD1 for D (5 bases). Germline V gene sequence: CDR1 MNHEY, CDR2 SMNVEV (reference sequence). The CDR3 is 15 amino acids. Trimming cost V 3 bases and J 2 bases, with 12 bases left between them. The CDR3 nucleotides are TGTGCCAGCAGTTTTGTCGCAGGGCACACAGATACGCAGTATTTT. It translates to CASSFVAGHTDTQYF.

The CDR3 bases are TGTGCCAGCAGCTTGGGGTGGGACAGAAGAAATGAGCAGTTCTTC. Amino acid sequence: CASSLGWDRRNEQFF. The gene calls are TRBV5-5 and TRBJ2-1, with 7 bases aligning to TRBD1. V lost 0 bases, J lost 7 bases, and 7 bases stayed unmatched. Germline lookup yields CDR1 SGHKS and CDR2 YYEKEE (reference sequence). CDR3 length: 15 amino acids. The full variable domain, rest sourced from reference TRBV5-5 and TRBJ2-1, is DAGVTQSPTHLIKTRGQQVTLRCSPISGHKSVSWYQQVLGQGPQFIFQYYEKEERGRGNFPDRFSARQFPNYSSELNVNALLLGDSALYLCASSLGWDRRNEQFFGPGTRLTVL.

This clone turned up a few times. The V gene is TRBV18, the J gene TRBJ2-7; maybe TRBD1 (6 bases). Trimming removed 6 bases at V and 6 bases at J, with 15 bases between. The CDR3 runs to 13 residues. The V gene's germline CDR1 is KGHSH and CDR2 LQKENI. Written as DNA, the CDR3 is TGTGCCAGCTCCCCGGAACAGGGCGGCGAGCAGTACTTC. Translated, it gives CASSPEQGGEQYF.

The CDR3 coding sequence is TGTGCCAGCTCACCATATGAACTAGCGGGAGGGAACTACGAGCAGTACTTC. This codes for CASSPYELAGGNYEQYF. The genes are TRBV18 and TRBJ2-7, with 13 nucleotides matching TRBD2. Germline lookup yields CDR1 KGHSH and CDR2 LQKENI. The CDR3 contains 17 residues. Trimming removed 2 bases from V and 3 bases from J; junction bases left unmatched: 7. Complete variable domain (other parts from reference TRBV18 and TRBJ2-7): NAGVMQNPRHLVRRRGQEARLRCSPMKGHSHVYWYRQLPEEGLKFMVYLQKENIIDESGMPKERFSAEFPKEGPSILRIQQVVRGDSAAYFCASSPYELAGGNYEQYFGPGTRLTVT.

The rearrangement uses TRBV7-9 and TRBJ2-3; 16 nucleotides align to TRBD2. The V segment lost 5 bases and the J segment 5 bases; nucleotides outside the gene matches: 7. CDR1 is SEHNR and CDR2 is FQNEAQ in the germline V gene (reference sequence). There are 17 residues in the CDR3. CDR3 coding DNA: TGTGCCAGCAGCGGACCCGGGACTAGCGGGAGGGGAGATACGCAGTATTTT. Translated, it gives CASSGPGTSGRGDTQYF.

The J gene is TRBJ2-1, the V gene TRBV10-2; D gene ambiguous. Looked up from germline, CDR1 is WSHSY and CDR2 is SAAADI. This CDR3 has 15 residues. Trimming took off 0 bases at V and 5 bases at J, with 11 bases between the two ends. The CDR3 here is CASSESAPANNEQFF. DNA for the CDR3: TGCGCCAGCAGTGAGTCCGCGCCCGCCAACAATGAGCAGTTCTTC.

CDR3: CASSFGRNNEQFF. The CDR3 DNA is TGTGCCAGCAGCTTTGGGAGAAACAATGAGCAGTTCTTC. V and J are TRBV13 and TRBJ2-1; tentative D call: TRBD2 (5 bases). V was trimmed by 3 bases and J by 5 bases, leaving 8 bases between them. Germline CDR1 PRHDT, CDR2 FYEKMQ (reference sequence). This CDR3 comprises 13 residues.

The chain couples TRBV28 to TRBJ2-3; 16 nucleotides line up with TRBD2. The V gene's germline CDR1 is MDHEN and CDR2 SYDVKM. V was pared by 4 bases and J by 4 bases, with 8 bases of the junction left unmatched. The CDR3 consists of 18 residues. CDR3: CASSSPGTSGRGADTQYF. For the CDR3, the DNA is TGTGCCAGCAGTTCCCCCGGGACTAGCGGGAGGGGCGCAGATACGCAGTATTTT.

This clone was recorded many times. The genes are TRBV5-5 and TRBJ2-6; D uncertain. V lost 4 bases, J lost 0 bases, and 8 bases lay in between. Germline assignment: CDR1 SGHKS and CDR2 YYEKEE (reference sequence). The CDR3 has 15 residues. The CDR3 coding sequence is TGTGCCAGCAGCCCCTACTTCTCTGGGGCCAACGTCCTGACTTTC. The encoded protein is CASSPYFSGANVLTF.

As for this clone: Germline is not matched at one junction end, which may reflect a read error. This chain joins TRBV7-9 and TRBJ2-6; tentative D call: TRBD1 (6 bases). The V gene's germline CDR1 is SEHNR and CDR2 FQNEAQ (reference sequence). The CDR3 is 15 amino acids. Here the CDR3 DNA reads TGTGCCAGCACATTCAGGGGATCTGGGGCCAACGTCCCGACTTTC. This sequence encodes CASTFRGSGANVPTF.